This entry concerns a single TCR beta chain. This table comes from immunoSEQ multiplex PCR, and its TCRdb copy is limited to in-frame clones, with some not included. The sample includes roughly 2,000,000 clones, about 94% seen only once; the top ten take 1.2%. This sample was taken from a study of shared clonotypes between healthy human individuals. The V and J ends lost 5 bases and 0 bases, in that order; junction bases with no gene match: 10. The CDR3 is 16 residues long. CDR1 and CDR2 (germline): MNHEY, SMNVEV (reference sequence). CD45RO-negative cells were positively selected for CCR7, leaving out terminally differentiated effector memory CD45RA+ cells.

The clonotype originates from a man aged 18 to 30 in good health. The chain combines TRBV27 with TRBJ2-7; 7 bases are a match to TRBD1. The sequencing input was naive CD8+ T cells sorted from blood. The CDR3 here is CASSPSIGTVSYEQYF. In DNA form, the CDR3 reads TGTGCCAGCAGTCCTTCAATTGGGACAGTCTCCTACGAGCAGTACTTC.